A selection of T cell receptor beta chains follows, all from one sample in a study of T cells after yellow fever vaccination. TCRdb reanalysed the 5' RACE reads using MiXCR and keeps one entry per CDR3 protein. The data show hundreds of thousands of distinct CDR3 sequences, around a sixth seen once. This sample comprised PBMCs, obtained more than 4 days after the first yellow fever vaccination. The receptors were sampled from a man younger than 35 who received the YFV17D yellow fever vaccine. Both conserved end residues are part of each CDR3. D genes are given only for firm matches. Some rows have no size entry. The others give once, few or many, or a class for an expanded clone.

d_call: TRBD2
v_call: TRBV7-8
clone_size: NA
j_call: TRBJ2-5
cdr3_nt: TGTGCCAGCAGCCGCTCGGGGGGGGCCCAAGAGACCCAGTACTTC
cdr3_aa: CASSRSGGAQETQYF

d_call: TRBD2
v_call: TRBV5-1
clone_size: NA
j_call: TRBJ2-3
cdr3_nt: TGCGCCAGCAGGGTAGCGGGGGTGAGCCCAGATACGCAGTATTTT
cdr3_aa: CASRVAGVSPDTQYF

d_call: NA
v_call: TRBV9
clone_size: NA
j_call: TRBJ2-3
cdr3_nt: TGTGCCAGCACCGTCAGGGGGGCTTCAGATACGCAGTATTTT
cdr3_aa: CASTVRGASDTQYF

d_call: NA
v_call: TRBV3-1
clone_size: NA
j_call: TRBJ2-6
cdr3_nt: TGTGCCAGCAGTCTTGGGGGTGACGGGGCCAACGTCCTGACTTTC
cdr3_aa: CASSLGGDGANVLTF

d_call: NA
v_call: TRBV7-9
clone_size: NA
j_call: TRBJ2-7
cdr3_nt: TGTGCCAGCAGCTTAGTAGCAGGGACCACCTACAAGCAGTACTTC
cdr3_aa: CASSLVAGTTYKQYF

d_call: NA
v_call: TRBV20-1
clone_size: once
j_call: TRBJ1-2
cdr3_nt: TGCAGTGCTAGAGACACAGGGTCAAGGGGCTACACCTTC
cdr3_aa: CSARDTGSRGYTF

d_call: NA
v_call: TRBV5-1
clone_size: many
j_call: TRBJ2-2
cdr3_nt: TGCGCCAGCATCAAAGACCCTGGGCGTGGGGGAAACACCGGGGAGCTGTTTTTT
cdr3_aa: CASIKDPGRGGNTGELFF

d_call: TRBD2
v_call: TRBV24-1
clone_size: NA
j_call: TRBJ2-1
cdr3_nt: TGTGCCACCAGTGATCCGACGGGGGGGATTGAGCAGTTCTTC
cdr3_aa: CATSDPTGGIEQFF

d_call: TRBD2
v_call: TRBV12-3/TRBV12-4
clone_size: NA
j_call: TRBJ2-3
cdr3_nt: TGTGCCAGCAGTCCCACTAGCGGGGGGCCGCCGAGTCCGAATTTT
cdr3_aa: CASSPTSGGPPSPNF

d_call: NA
v_call: TRBV20-1
clone_size: NA
j_call: TRBJ1-1
cdr3_nt: TGCAGTGCTTCAGGAGGGACGCACACTGAAGCTTTCTTT
cdr3_aa: CSASGGTHTEAFF

d_call: TRBD1
v_call: TRBV3-1
clone_size: NA
j_call: TRBJ2-3
cdr3_nt: TGTGCCAGCAGCCAAGGACAGGGGAAGACGCAGTATTTT
cdr3_aa: CASSQGQGKTQYF

d_call: NA
v_call: TRBV9
clone_size: NA
j_call: TRBJ2-7
cdr3_nt: TGTGCCAGCAGCGTAGGTTACCCGGGGAGCGAGCAGTACTTC
cdr3_aa: CASSVGYPGSEQYF

d_call: NA
v_call: TRBV20-1
clone_size: NA
j_call: TRBJ1-5
cdr3_nt: TGCAGTGCTCCCACCGGGGGGAATAGCAATCAGCCCCAGCATTTT
cdr3_aa: CSAPTGGNSNQPQHF

d_call: NA
v_call: TRBV12-3/TRBV12-4
clone_size: NA
j_call: TRBJ2-5
cdr3_nt: TGTGCCAGCAGTTTAGACCTTGTAGGGACCCAGTACTTC
cdr3_aa: CASSLDLVGTQYF

d_call: NA
v_call: TRBV15
clone_size: NA
j_call: TRBJ2-6
cdr3_nt: TGTGCCACCAGCAGACGGATCTCTGGGGCCAACGTCCTGACTTTC
cdr3_aa: CATSRRISGANVLTF

d_call: NA
v_call: TRBV6-2/TRBV6-3
clone_size: few
j_call: TRBJ2-1
cdr3_nt: TGTGCCAGCGGGTGGTCCTACAATGAGCAGTTCTTC
cdr3_aa: CASGWSYNEQFF

d_call: TRBD1
v_call: TRBV9
clone_size: NA
j_call: TRBJ1-4
cdr3_nt: TGTGCCAGCAGCGTAGCCGGGACAGGGTATGAAAAACTGTTTTTT
cdr3_aa: CASSVAGTGYEKLFF

d_call: NA
v_call: TRBV7-9
clone_size: many
j_call: TRBJ1-1
cdr3_nt: TGTGCCAGCAGCTTAGTCAGGGGGAACACTGAAGCTTTCTTT
cdr3_aa: CASSLVRGNTEAFF

d_call: NA
v_call: TRBV4-1
clone_size: few
j_call: TRBJ2-3
cdr3_nt: TGCGCCAGCAGCCATCTGCCCCCCACGGCCACAGATACGCAGTATTTT
cdr3_aa: CASSHLPPTATDTQYF

d_call: TRBD1
v_call: TRBV6-5
clone_size: NA
j_call: TRBJ1-1
cdr3_nt: TGTGCCAGCAGCACGGGACAGGGGTTTTGGGCTTTCTTT
cdr3_aa: CASSTGQGFWAFF

d_call: NA
v_call: TRBV7-9
clone_size: NA
j_call: TRBJ1-1
cdr3_nt: TGTGCCAGCAGCTTAGGTCTGGGGGCGCCGGACACTGAAGCTTTCTTT
cdr3_aa: CASSLGLGAPDTEAFF

d_call: NA
v_call: TRBV10-3
clone_size: NA
j_call: TRBJ1-2
cdr3_nt: TGTGCCATCGAGTCCGTGAGATCCAGTTCTAACTATGGCTACACCTTC
cdr3_aa: CAIESVRSSSNYGYTF

d_call: TRBD2
v_call: TRBV14
clone_size: few
j_call: TRBJ2-3
cdr3_nt: TGTGCCAGCAGCCAACTAGCGGGGGGCCCTTTCGGCACAGATACGCAGTATTTT
cdr3_aa: CASSQLAGGPFGTDTQYF

d_call: NA
v_call: TRBV28
clone_size: NA
j_call: TRBJ1-1
cdr3_nt: TGTGCCAGCAGTGCACGGGGTGGGGTATTGAACACTGAAGCTTTCTTT
cdr3_aa: CASSARGGVLNTEAFF

d_call: NA
v_call: TRBV6-5
clone_size: few
j_call: TRBJ1-2
cdr3_nt: TGTGCCAGCAGTTACCGAGACAGGCCTAACTATGGCTACACCTTC
cdr3_aa: CASSYRDRPNYGYTF

d_call: NA
v_call: TRBV19
clone_size: few
j_call: TRBJ2-1
cdr3_nt: TGTGCCAGTAGAAAGGGGGGCAGCTCCTACAATGAGCAGTTCTTC
cdr3_aa: CASRKGGSSYNEQFF

d_call: NA
v_call: TRBV4-2
clone_size: NA
j_call: TRBJ2-2
cdr3_nt: TGTGCCAGCACCCCGCGGGGCGGCACCGGGGAGCTGTTTTTT
cdr3_aa: CASTPRGGTGELFF

d_call: NA
v_call: TRBV5-4
clone_size: NA
j_call: TRBJ2-1
cdr3_nt: TGTGCCAGCAGCGAGGCCTCTGCTCTTCCTAACAATGAGCAGTTCTTC
cdr3_aa: CASSEASALPNNEQFF

d_call: NA
v_call: TRBV2
clone_size: NA
j_call: TRBJ2-3
cdr3_nt: TGTGCCAGCAGTGAAGTGGGGGTCTTGCTGGGAGCAGATACGCAGTATTTT
cdr3_aa: CASSEVGVLLGADTQYF

d_call: NA
v_call: TRBV7-2
clone_size: few
j_call: TRBJ2-5
cdr3_nt: TGTGCCAGCAGCTTAAATCTAGCCCAAGAGACCCAGTACTTC
cdr3_aa: CASSLNLAQETQYF

d_call: NA
v_call: TRBV29-1
clone_size: many
j_call: TRBJ1-2
cdr3_nt: TGCAGCGTTGCATATCAGGGATCAGGCTATGGCTACACCTTC
cdr3_aa: CSVAYQGSGYGYTF

d_call: TRBD2
v_call: TRBV5-1
clone_size: NA
j_call: TRBJ2-1
cdr3_nt: TGCGCCAGCAGCTTGGTACTAGCGGGGGGGCGATCCTACAATGAGCAGTTCTTC
cdr3_aa: CASSLVLAGGRSYNEQFF

d_call: TRBD1
v_call: TRBV2
clone_size: NA
j_call: TRBJ1-2
cdr3_nt: TGTGCCAGCAGTCGCAGGGGGCTGTCTGGCTACACCTTC
cdr3_aa: CASSRRGLSGYTF

d_call: NA
v_call: TRBV9
clone_size: few
j_call: TRBJ1-1
cdr3_nt: TGTGCCAGCAGCCCAAATTGGGGGCCCACTGAAGCTTTCTTT
cdr3_aa: CASSPNWGPTEAFF